Below, 14 T cell receptor beta chains from the same sample are listed, as sequenced in a study of neurological immune-mediated disorders. TCRdb processed the 5' RACE reads anew with MiXCR; each CDR3 protein has one entry. The table records tens of thousands of distinct CDR3 sequences, less than 5.5% of them present only once. Material for sequencing was PBMCs. The receptor source for this set is a man younger than 35 with multiple sclerosis.

This clonotype has ten or more counts. V gene TRBV7-2 combines with J gene TRBJ2-1; 7 nucleotides match TRBD1. Germline V gives CDR1 SGHTA, CDR2 FQGNSA. V shed 1 base and J 4 bases; nucleotides not matched to a gene: 7. The CDR3 spans 16 residues. DNA for the CDR3: TGTGCCAGCAGCTTAGAAGGGACAGACTATTACAATGAGCAGTTCTTC. Translation: CASSLEGTDYYNEQFF.

In this sample, this clonotype turned up many times. The chain links TRBV5-1 to TRBJ1-5, with TRBD1 matching over 8 bases. CDR3 length: 15 residues. The V gene end was trimmed by 4 bases and the J gene end by 7 bases; junction bases not matched to a gene: 10. Germline CDR1 SGHRS, CDR2 YFSETQ. CDR3 coding DNA: TGCGCCAGCAGCCCGACAGGGGACCCCCTCCAGCCCCAGCATTTT. It yields the protein CASSPTGDPLQPQHF.

Many counts were recorded for this clonotype. The chain couples TRBV5-1 to TRBJ1-1; no clear D. Germline CDR1 SGHRS, CDR2 YFSETQ. There are 16 residues in the CDR3. Trimming pared 5 bases from V and 1 base from J, leaving 18 bases between. The DNA for the CDR3 is TGCGCCAGCAGGCTCGGGATCCACTGGCGGAACACTGAAGCTTTCTTT. Translation gives CASRLGIHWRNTEAFF.

There are many counts of this clonotype. The J gene is TRBJ1-3, the V gene TRBV12-3 or TRBV12-4, with D perhaps matching TRBD1 (6 bases). The V end was cut by 7 bases, the J end by 2 bases, with 15 bases between. This CDR3 is 15 amino acids long. Here the CDR3 DNA reads TGTGCCAGCACCCTGACAGGAGGAACTGGAAACACCATATATTTT. Encoded protein: CASTLTGGTGNTIYF.

This clonotype was detected only a few times. The chain is built from TRBV11-2 and TRBJ1-2; D possibly corresponds to TRBD1 (5 bases). Germline CDR1 SGHAT, CDR2 FQNNGV. V shed 6 bases and J shed 4 bases, with 15 bases lying between them. The CDR3 runs to 14 residues. CDR3 in amino acids: CASRQGGRVYGYTF. The CDR3 coding sequence is TGTGCCAGCAGGCAGGGTGGCAGGGTCTATGGCTACACCTTC.

This clonotype was recorded at least ten times. The chain recombines TRBV25-1 with TRBJ1-1; D possibly corresponds to TRBD1 (5 bases). With 3 bases removed from V and 8 bases from J, the gap between germline ends came to 13 bases. Per germline, CDR1 MGHDK and CDR2 SYGVNS. This CDR3 spans 13 amino acids. CDR3 in amino acids: CASSDPGGREAFF. The CDR3 bases are TGTGCCAGCAGTGACCCGGGGGGAAGGGAAGCTTTCTTT.

Comment on this clonotype: A much larger clone differs from this one at a single base, so this may be a read error. The chain joins TRBV15 to TRBJ2-5; D perhaps matches TRBD2 (6 bases). Germline values: CDR1 LNHNV, CDR2 YYDKDF (reference sequence). The V end lost 0 bases, the J end lost 7 bases, and 15 bases lay between the germline ends. The CDR3 length is 15 residues. CDR3 protein: CATSREIEKGGTQYF. CDR3 DNA sequence: TGTGCCACCAGCAGAGAAATTGAAAAGGGAGGGACCCAGTACTTC.

This clonotype was counted many times. One junction end does not reproduce the germline sequence, and a read error may be involved. As DNA, the CDR3 is TGCAGTGCTAGTGTAGGGGCCAGCAATCAGCCCCAGAATTTT. Residues: CSASVGASNQPQNF. The rearrangement links TRBV20-1 to TRBJ1-5; perhaps TRBD1 as D (5 bases). CDR1 and CDR2 from the germline V gene are DFQATT and SNEGSKA (reference sequence). The CDR3 has 14 residues.

At least ten counts were recorded for this clonotype. This chain uses TRBV6-6 with TRBJ2-7, with a tentative D call TRBD2 (6 bases). CDR3 length equals 13 residues. V dropped 7 bases and J dropped 1 base, with 11 bases sitting between them. Germline CDR1 is MNHNY and CDR2 is SVGAGI (reference sequence). The CDR3 DNA sequence: TGTGCCAGCACCCCTAGCGTGTCCTACGAGCAGTACTTC. Its translation is CASTPSVSYEQYF.

There are many counts of this clonotype. The J gene is TRBJ2-1, the V gene TRBV20-1; TRBD2 aligns across 8 bases. The CDR3 runs 16 residues. Per the germline V gene, CDR1 is DFQATT and CDR2 is SNEGSKA (reference sequence). After removal of 3 bases from V and 2 bases from J, the junction contained 9 bases not matched to a gene. CDR3 nucleotides: TGCAGTGCTAGTTCCCATAGCGGGGCGGCCTACAATGAGCAGTTCTTC. It is translated as CSASSHSGAAYNEQFF.

This clonotype was picked up a small number of times. For the CDR3, the DNA is TGTGCCTCTCAGAGGACAGGAATGACCTACGAGCAGTACTTC. Translated: CASQRTGMTYEQYF. The chain joins TRBV30 to TRBJ2-7; 7 bases map to TRBD1. Germline V gene sequence: CDR1 GTSNPN, CDR2 SVGIG (reference sequence). V gave up 7 bases and J gave up 2 bases; unmatched junction bases: 11. This CDR3 has 14 residues.

This clonotype was seen at least ten times. This chain joins TRBV10-1 and TRBJ1-1; D gene ambiguous. Trimming removed 7 bases from V and 4 bases from J, with 13 bases in between. The CDR3 length is 13 residues. CDR1 is WNHNN and CDR2 is SYGVQD in the germline V gene (reference sequence). CDR3 DNA sequence: TGCGCCAGCAACTCCGGTGGGTCCACTGAAGCTTTCTTT. Amino acid sequence: CASNSGGSTEAFF.

There are many counts of this clonotype. V and J are TRBV6-6 and TRBJ2-1, with 7 bases that match TRBD2. Germline loops: CDR1 MNHNY, CDR2 SVGAGI (reference sequence). This CDR3 has 15 residues. V lost 2 bases to trimming and J lost 1 base; unmatched junction nucleotides: 2. The CDR3 nucleotides read TGTGCCAGCAGTTACGCGGGGGTTTCCTACAATGAGCAGTTCTTC. It codes for CASSYAGVSYNEQFF.

There are many counts of this clonotype. V usage is TRBV5-1 and J usage is TRBJ2-7; 10 nucleotides match TRBD1. CDR1 is SGHRS and CDR2 is YFSETQ in the germline V gene. J gave up 3 bases and V 4 bases, and 7 bases lay outside the gene matches. The CDR3 length is 15 residues. DNA of the CDR3: TGCGCCAGCAGCACCACCGGGACAGGGGACTACGAGCAGTACTTC. Its translation: CASSTTGTGDYEQYF. Looking up the rest from reference TRBV5-1 and TRBJ2-7 gives the full variable domain: KAGVTQTPRYLIKTRGQQVTLSCSPISGHRSVSWYQQTPGQGLQFLFEYFSETQRNKGNFPGRFSGRQFSNSRSEMNVSTLELGDSALYLCASSTTGTGDYEQYFGPGTRLTVT.